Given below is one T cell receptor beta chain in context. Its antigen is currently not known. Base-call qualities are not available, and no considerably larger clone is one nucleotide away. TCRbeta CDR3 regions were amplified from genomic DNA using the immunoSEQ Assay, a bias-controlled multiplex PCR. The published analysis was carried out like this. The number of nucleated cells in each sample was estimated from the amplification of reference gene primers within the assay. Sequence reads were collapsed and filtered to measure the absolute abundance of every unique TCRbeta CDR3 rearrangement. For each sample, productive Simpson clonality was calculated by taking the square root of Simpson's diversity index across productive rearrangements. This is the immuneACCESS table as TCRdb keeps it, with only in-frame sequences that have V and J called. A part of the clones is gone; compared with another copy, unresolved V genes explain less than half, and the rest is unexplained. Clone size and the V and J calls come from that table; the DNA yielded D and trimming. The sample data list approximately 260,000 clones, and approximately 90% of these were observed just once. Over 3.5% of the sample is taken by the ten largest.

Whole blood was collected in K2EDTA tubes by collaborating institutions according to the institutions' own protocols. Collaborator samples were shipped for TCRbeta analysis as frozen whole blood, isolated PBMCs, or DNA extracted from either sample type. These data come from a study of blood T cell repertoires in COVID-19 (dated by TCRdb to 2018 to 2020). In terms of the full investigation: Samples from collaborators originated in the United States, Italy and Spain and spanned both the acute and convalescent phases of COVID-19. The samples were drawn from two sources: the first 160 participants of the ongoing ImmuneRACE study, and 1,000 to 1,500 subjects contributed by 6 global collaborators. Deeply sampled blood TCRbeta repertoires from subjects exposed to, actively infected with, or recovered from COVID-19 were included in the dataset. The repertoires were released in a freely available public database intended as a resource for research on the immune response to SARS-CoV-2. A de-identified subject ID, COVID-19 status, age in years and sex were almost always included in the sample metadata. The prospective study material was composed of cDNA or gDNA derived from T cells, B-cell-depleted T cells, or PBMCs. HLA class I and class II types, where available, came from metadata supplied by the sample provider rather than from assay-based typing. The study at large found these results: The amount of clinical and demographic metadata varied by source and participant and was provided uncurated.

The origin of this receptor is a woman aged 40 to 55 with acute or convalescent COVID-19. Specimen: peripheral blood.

The DNA is as follows: TGTGCCAGCAGCCTCGTGCTGGCAGGGGCTGAAGCTTTCTTT. This encodes CASSLVLAGAEAFF. This chain is built from TRBV5-6 and TRBJ1-1; a tentative D call is TRBD1 (6 bases match). Between the V and J ends, shortened by 4 bases and 6 bases respectively, the junction contains 16 bases. The germline V gene sets CDR1 to SGHDT and CDR2 to YYEEEE. From its cysteine to its phenylalanine, the CDR3 spans 14 amino acids. Only the CDR3 DNA stays, 42 bases, in frame from base 1.